This T cell receptor (beta chain) was sequenced in a study of Ad26.COV2.S vaccination and SARS-CoV-2 variants. Indicated treatment: some 19 received Ad26.COV2.S at low or high dose, single or two shots; 5 received placebo; per-sample allocation not given. Day 63 following the first vaccine or placebo injection was when the samples were taken. The V and J ends lost 2 bases and 2 bases respectively, with 1 base between them. The CDR3 loop spans 11 amino acids. Germline CDR1 and CDR2: WSHSY and SAAADI. Only in-frame clones appear in the TCRdb table, and some are missing; sequencing was by immunoSEQ multiplex PCR. The sample includes approximately 410,000 clones, roughly 90% of them seen just once.

The receptor was derived from a person aged 18-60 years who received the Ad26.COV2.S COVID-19 vaccine or a placebo. The sequenced sample was peripheral blood, obtained in a trial of Ad26.COV2.S vaccine versus placebo. The V and J genes are TRBV10-2 and TRBJ2-7, with D unclear. The CDR3 region has the DNA TGCGCCAGCAGTGAGGCCTACGAGCAGTACTTC. This gives the protein CASSEAYEQYF.